The 3 T cell receptor beta chains listed next were all sequenced from one sample in a study of immune heterogeneity within non-small cell lung tumors. Multiplex PCR was performed with 32 V and 13 J primers, and it amplified TCR beta CDR3. TCRdb reprocessed the multiplex PCR reads with MiXCR, giving one entry per CDR3 protein. The table shows fewer than 13,000 distinct CDR3 sequences, with almost 30% occurring only once. Genomic DNA extracted from bulk tumor tissue served as template. A total of 550 to 650 ng was used per sample. Far-apart biopsies, several per primary tumor, were taken during surgery. Untreated, newly diagnosed non-small cell lung cancer patients underwent curative surgery. Sequences were obtained from lung tumor tissue. These receptors were taken from a woman aged 60-70 years with non-small cell lung cancer.

This clonotype was found many times. V gene TRBV12-5 combines with J gene TRBJ2-3; D is possibly TRBD2 (5 bases). Trimming removed 0 bases from V and 6 bases from J, with 28 bases in between. Germline CDR1 reads LGHNT; CDR2 reads FRNRAP. This CDR3 has 20 amino acids. CDR3 sequence reads: CASGLVAPTRDTPTEDTQYF. Written as DNA, the CDR3 is TGTGCTAGTGGTTTGGTAGCCCCTACTAGAGACACGCCTACGGAGGATACGCAGTATTTT.

In this sample, this clonotype turned up many times. The J gene is TRBJ2-2, the V gene TRBV11-2; D call uncertain. V was cut by 2 bases and J by 4 bases, with 8 bases left in between. The CDR3 sequence is 14 residues long. Germline CDR1 is SGHAT and CDR2 is FQNNGV. This CDR3 is CASSLLLSTGELFF. In DNA form, the CDR3 reads TGTGCCAGCAGCTTACTCCTATCCACCGGGGAGCTGTTTTTT.

The CDR3: CASSQETSGRYPDTGELFF. In DNA form, the CDR3 reads TGTGCCAGCAGCCAAGAAACTAGCGGGAGATATCCAGACACCGGGGAGCTGTTTTTT. This rearrangement joins TRBV3-2 to TRBJ2-2; no DNA check was done on the table's D call, TRBD2. TRBV3-2 is tagged as a pseudogene. The CDR3 totals 19 residues.